Here is one T cell receptor beta chain with its context. As yet, its antigen is unknown. TCRdb reanalysed the RT-PCR reads using MiXCR and keeps one entry per CDR3 protein. The sample records hundreds of thousands of distinct CDR3 sequences, 12% to 15% being singletons. This record comes from a study of response to subunit inactivated influenza vaccine. Notes on the study in general: Authors proposed each seasonal influenza vaccination draws in few new T cells.

V lost 7 bases and J lost 3, with 10 bases in between. Germline CDR1 reads SQVTM; CDR2 reads ANQGSEA. The CDR3 has 12 residues. The material was PBMCs from blood, obtained 14 to 15 days before vaccination. This sequence was found in a man aged 50 to 60 who received an inactivated influenza vaccine. V gene TRBV29-1 combines with J gene TRBJ1-3; D perhaps matches TRBD1 (5 bases). The CDR3 DNA reads TGCAGCGCCCTGGACATTGGAAACACCATATATTTT. This sequence encodes CSALDIGNTIYF.